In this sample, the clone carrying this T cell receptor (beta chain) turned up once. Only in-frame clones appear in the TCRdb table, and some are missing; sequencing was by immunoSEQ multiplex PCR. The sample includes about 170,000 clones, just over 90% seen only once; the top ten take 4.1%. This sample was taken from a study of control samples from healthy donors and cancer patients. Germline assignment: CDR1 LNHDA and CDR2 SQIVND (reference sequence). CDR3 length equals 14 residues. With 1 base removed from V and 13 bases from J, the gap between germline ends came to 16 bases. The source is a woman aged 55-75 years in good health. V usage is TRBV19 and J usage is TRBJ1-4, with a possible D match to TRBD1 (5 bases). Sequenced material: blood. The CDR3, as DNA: TGTGCCAGTAGTATAGTCTACGAGGGACTCTTACTGTTTTTT. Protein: CASSIVYEGLLLFF.